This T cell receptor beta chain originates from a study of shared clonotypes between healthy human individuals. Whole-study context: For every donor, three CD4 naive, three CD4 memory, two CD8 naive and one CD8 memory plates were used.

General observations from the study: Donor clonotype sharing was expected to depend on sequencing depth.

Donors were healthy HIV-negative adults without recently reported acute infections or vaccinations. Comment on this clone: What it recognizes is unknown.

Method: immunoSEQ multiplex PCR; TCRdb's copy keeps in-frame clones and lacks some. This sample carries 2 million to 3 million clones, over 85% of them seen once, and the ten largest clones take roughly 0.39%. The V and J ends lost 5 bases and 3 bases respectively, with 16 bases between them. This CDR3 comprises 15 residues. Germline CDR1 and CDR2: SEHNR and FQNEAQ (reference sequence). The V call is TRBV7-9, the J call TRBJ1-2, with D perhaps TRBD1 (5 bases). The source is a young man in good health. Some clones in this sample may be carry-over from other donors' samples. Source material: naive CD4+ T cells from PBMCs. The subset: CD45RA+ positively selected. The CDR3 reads CASSLGQTVDYGYTF. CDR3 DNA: TGTGCCAGCAGCCTCGGTCAGACAGTTGACTATGGCTACACCTTC.